Listed below are T cell receptor beta chains from one sample, sequenced in a study of early T cells in non-severe SARS-CoV-2 infection. One entry per CDR3 protein results from TCRdb running MiXCR on the 5' RACE reads. The data contain about 60,000 distinct CDR3 sequences, under 15% of them singletons. The material sequenced was whole blood. The origin of the receptors is an adult who was a healthcare worker with PCR-confirmed SARS-CoV-2 infection or an uninfected control (not recorded which). The CDR3 runs from the conserved cysteine through the conserved F or W.

J,V,CDR3
TRBJ2-7,TRBV20-1,CSARRTGTYEQYF
TRBJ1-1,TRBV2,CASSPEAFF
TRBJ2-7,TRBV20-1,CSAGSTGVYEQYF
TRBJ2-3,TRBV11-2,CASSLWSTDTQYF
TRBJ1-1,TRBV29-1,CSAGSRTEAFF
TRBJ1-3,TRBV6-1,CASSEGQVGNTIYF
TRBJ2-7,TRBV11-2,CASSLGGGRVPYEQYF
TRBJ1-2,TRBV10-2,CASSTNYGYTF
TRBJ2-2,TRBV20-1,CSALVGRNTGELFF
TRBJ2-4,TRBV4-2,CASSQAGTENIQYF
TRBJ2-3,TRBV20-1,CSARDAGGGTDTQYF
TRBJ1-5,TRBV21-1,CASSITRGPHRAQHF
TRBJ1-1,TRBV18,CASSPQDSIVF
TRBJ1-5,TRBV10-2,CASSDNAGDGQPQHF
TRBJ2-7,TRBV20-1,CSAETAEGYEQYF
TRBJ2-3,TRBV7-8,CASSLDLSRPPKKDF
TRBJ2-7,TRBV7-2,CASSPGLGPYEQYF
TRBJ1-2,TRBV6-2/TRBV6-3,CASSYGRGDGYTF
TRBJ2-1,TRBV20-1,CSARDQEGTLYNEQFF
TRBJ1-3,TRBV5-1,CASSGGTTSGNTIYF